This T cell receptor beta chain was sequenced for a study of blood T cell repertoires in COVID-19. About the research overall: COVID-19 samples, acute and convalescent, were from the United States, Italy and Spain. Sample material is recorded as cDNA or gDNA derived from T cells, B-cell-depleted T cells, or PBMCs.

Clinical histories supplied by participants themselves formed the basis of cohort assignment. Data came from immunoSEQ multiplex PCR; TCRdb stores just in-frame clones and leaves some out. Of roughly 290,000 clones listed, 80% to 90% were seen once; the top ten hold approximately 4%. This CDR3 region has 16 residues. Per the germline V gene, CDR1 is MNHEY and CDR2 is SVGAGI. The trim removed 0 bases at V and 7 bases at J, leaving 1 base unmatched. This sequence was found in a woman aged 30 to 39 who had recovered from COVID-19. Source material: PBMCs or T cells enriched from blood (not recorded which). V gene TRBV6-5 combines with J gene TRBJ2-1; TRBD2 matches 15 bases. CDR3: CASSYSGTSGGNEQFF. In DNA, the CDR3 is TGTGCCAGCAGTTACTCCGGGACTAGCGGGGGGAATGAGCAGTTCTTC.